This T cell receptor beta chain was sequenced in a study of cytomegalovirus exposure and HLA in healthy donors. To note about this clone: The antigen is not known.

General study findings and limits: CMV serostatus was the only immune exposure information that was available.

There are 16 residues in the CDR3. Per germline, CDR1 SQVTM and CDR2 ANQGSEA. The V gene end was trimmed by 1 base and the J gene end by 1 base; junction bases not matched to a gene: 8. 60 Vbeta and 13 Jbeta primers were used in PCR. Repertoires were generated with immunoSEQ multiplex PCR, while TCRdb's copy carries only in-frame clones and drops some. The sample holds more than 80,000 clones, around 68% seen once. The sequence was obtained from a woman in her thirties or forties in good health and CMV-seropositive. V and J are TRBV29-1 and TRBJ2-5, with 8 bases matching TRBD2. Sample: PBMCs. The CDR3 nucleotides are TGCAGCGTTGAAGTGGGGCTAGCGGGCCTCCAAGAGACCCAGTACTTC. It encodes CSVEVGLAGLQETQYF. The variable domain in full, completed from reference TRBV29-1 and TRBJ2-5, reads SAVISQKPSRDICQRGTSLTIQCQVDSQVTMMFWYRQQPGQSLTLIATANQGSEATYESGFVIDKFPISRPNLTFSTLTVSNMSPEDSSIYLCSVEVGLAGLQETQYFGPGTRLLVL.